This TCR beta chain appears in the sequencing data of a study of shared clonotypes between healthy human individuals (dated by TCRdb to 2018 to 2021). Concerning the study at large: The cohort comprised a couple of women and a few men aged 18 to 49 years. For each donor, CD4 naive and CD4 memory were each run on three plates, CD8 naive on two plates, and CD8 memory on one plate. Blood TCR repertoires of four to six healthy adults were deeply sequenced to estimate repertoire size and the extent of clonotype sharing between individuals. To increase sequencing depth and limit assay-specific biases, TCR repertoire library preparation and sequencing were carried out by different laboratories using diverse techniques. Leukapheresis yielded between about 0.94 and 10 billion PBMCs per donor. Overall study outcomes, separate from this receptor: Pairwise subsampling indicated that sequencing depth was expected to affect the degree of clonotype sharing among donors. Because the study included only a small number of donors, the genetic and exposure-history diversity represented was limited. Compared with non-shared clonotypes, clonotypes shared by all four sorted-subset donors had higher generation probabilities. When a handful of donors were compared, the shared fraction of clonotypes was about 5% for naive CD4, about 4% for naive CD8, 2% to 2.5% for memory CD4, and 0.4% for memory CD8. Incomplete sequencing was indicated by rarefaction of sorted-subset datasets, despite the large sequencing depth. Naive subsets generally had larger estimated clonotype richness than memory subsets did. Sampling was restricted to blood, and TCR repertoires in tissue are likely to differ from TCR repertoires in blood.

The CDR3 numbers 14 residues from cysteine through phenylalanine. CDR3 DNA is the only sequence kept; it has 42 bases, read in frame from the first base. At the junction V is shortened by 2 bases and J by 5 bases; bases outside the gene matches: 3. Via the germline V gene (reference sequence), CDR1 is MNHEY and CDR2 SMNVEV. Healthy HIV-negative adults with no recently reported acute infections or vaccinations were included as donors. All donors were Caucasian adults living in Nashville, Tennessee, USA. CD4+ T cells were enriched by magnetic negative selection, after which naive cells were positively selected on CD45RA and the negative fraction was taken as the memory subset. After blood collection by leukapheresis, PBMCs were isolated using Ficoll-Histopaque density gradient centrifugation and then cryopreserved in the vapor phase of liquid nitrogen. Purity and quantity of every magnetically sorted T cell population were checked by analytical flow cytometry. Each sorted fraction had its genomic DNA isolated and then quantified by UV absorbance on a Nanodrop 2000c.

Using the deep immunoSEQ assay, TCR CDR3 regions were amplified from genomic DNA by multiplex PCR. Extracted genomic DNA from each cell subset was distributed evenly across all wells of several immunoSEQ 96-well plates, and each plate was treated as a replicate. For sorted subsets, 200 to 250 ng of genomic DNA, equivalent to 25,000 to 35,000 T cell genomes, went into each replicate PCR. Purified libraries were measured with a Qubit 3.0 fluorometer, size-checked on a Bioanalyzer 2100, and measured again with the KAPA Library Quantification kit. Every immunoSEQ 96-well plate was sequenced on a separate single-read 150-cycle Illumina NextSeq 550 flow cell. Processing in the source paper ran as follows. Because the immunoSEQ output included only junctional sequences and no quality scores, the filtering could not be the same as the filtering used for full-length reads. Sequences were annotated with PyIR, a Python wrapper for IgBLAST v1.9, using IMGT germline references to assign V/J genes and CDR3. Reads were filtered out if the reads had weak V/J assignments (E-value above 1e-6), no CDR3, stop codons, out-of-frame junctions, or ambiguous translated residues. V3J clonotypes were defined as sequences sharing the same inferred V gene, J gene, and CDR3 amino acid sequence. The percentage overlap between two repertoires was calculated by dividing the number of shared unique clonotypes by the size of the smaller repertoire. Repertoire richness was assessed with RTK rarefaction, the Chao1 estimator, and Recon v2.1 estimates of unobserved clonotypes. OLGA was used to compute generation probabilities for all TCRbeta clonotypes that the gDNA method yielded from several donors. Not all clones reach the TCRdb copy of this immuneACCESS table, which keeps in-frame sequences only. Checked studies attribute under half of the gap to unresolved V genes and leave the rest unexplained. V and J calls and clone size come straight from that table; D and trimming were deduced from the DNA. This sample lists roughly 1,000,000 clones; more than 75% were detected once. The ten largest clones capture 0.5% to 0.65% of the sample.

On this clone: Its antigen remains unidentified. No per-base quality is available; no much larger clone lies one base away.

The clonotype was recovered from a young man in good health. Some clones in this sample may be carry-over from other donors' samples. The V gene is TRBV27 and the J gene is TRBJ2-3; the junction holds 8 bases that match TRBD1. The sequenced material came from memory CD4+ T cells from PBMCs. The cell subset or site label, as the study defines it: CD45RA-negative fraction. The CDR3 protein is CASSLSTGGDTQYF. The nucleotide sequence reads TGTGCCAGCAGTTTAAGTACAGGGGGAGATACGCAGTATTTT.